A selection of T cell receptor beta chains follows, all from one sample in a study of cytomegalovirus exposure and HLA in healthy donors. Measured with immunoSEQ multiplex PCR; TCRdb has only the in-frame clones, and not every one. This table holds more than 110,000 clones, 70% to 90% found once. The sample consisted of PBMCs. The receptors come from a man aged 18 to 35 in good health and CMV-seronegative. CDR3s include the opening cysteine and the closing phenylalanine or tryptophan. Each record gives: J gene, clone size, D gene, V gene, CDR3 protein, CDR3 DNA. The D gene is left open where the match is weak. Only part of the rows carry a size: once, few, many, or a class if the clone is expanded.

TRBJ2-1 - TRBD2 TRBV5-1 CASTLAGVSENEQFF TGCGCCAGCACACTAGCGGGAGTTAGTGAGAATGAGCAGTTCTTC
TRBJ1-2 - - TRBV13 CASSLQTESYGYTF TGTGCCAGCAGCTTACAGACAGAGAGCTATGGCTACACCTTC
TRBJ1-2 many - TRBV25-1 CASLQANYGYTF TGTGCCAGCCTACAGGCTAACTATGGCTACACCTTC
TRBJ2-1 - TRBD2 TRBV6-5 CASSPGLAEYNEQFF TGTGCCAGCAGCCCTGGACTAGCCGAATACAATGAGCAGTTCTTC
TRBJ1-4 - - TRBV6-1 CASSEARGTNEKLFF TGTGCCAGCAGTGAAGCGCGGGGAACTAATGAAAAACTGTTTTTT
TRBJ2-7 - - TRBV27 CASSFRRGNYEQYF TGTGCCAGCAGTTTCCGAAGGGGAAACTACGAGCAGTACTTC
TRBJ2-7 - - TRBV27 CASSPLLPTAPYEQYF TGTGCCAGCAGCCCACTACTACCTACGGCCCCCTACGAGCAGTACTTC
TRBJ2-3 - TRBD1 TRBV29-1 CSVDRGGSDTQYF TGCAGCGTGGACAGGGGAGGGTCAGATACGCAGTATTTT
TRBJ1-1 - - TRBV10-3 CAITEGSNTEAFF TGTGCCATCACGGAGGGTAGCAACACTGAAGCTTTCTTT
TRBJ2-7 - - TRBV7-6 CASSLAGRGPYEQYF TGTGCCAGCAGCTTAGCAGGGCGGGGACCCTACGAGCAGTACTTC
TRBJ2-3 - - TRBV5-1 CASKLGTAVSPKDTQYF TGCGCCAGCAAACTAGGAACCGCGGTTTCCCCAAAGGATACGCAGTATTTT
TRBJ2-5 - - TRBV19 CASSIWAGTDQETQYF TGTGCCAGTAGTATTTGGGCGGGGACCGACCAAGAGACCCAGTACTTC
TRBJ1-1 - - TRBV5-1 CASSPTRGIEAFF TGCGCCAGCAGCCCAACCCGGGGAATTGAAGCTTTCTTT
TRBJ2-5 - TRBD1 TRBV7-2 CASRPGQPYQETQYF TGTGCCAGCAGACCGGGACAGCCTTACCAAGAGACCCAGTACTTC
TRBJ2-2 - TRBD1 TRBV27 CASSAPPSWDRPNTGELFF TGTGCCAGCAGCGCGCCGCCCTCATGGGACAGACCGAACACCGGGGAGCTGTTTTTT
TRBJ1-2 - - TRBV7-2 CASDERGLAGYTF TGTGCCAGCGATGAAAGAGGGTTGGCTGGCTACACCTTC
TRBJ2-7 - TRBD1 TRBV27 CASIDREYEQYF TGTGCCAGCATAGACAGGGAGTACGAGCAGTACTTC
TRBJ2-7 - - TRBV11-2 CASSLGRRALGEQYF TGTGCCAGCAGCCTCGGCCGGAGGGCCCTCGGGGAGCAGTACTTC
TRBJ1-1 - TRBD1 TRBV2 CASSYRGLDTEAFF TGTGCCAGCAGCTACAGGGGTCTGGACACTGAAGCTTTCTTT
TRBJ2-7 - - TRBV7-2 CASSLDGGPLREQYF TGTGCCAGCAGCTTAGATGGGGGCCCGCTGAGGGAGCAGTACTTC
TRBJ2-7 few - TRBV7-9 CASSSTWGDEQYF TGTGCCAGCAGCTCCACATGGGGCGACGAGCAGTACTTC
TRBJ2-1 once TRBD1 TRBV5-1 CASSAGQGHNEQFF TGCGCCAGCAGCGCGGGACAGGGGCACAATGAGCAGTTCTTC
TRBJ2-5 - TRBD1 TRBV6-5 CASSHDRGLQETQYF TGTGCCAGCAGTCACGACAGGGGGCTTCAAGAGACCCAGTACTTC
TRBJ2-7 - - TRBV4-1 CASSQEVTYYEQYF TGCGCCAGCAGCCAAGAAGTCACCTACTACGAGCAGTACTTC
TRBJ2-3 - TRBD2 TRBV11-2 CASTRLERGRVDTQYF TGTGCCAGCACCCGACTTGAGCGGGGGCGGGTGGATACGCAGTATTTT
TRBJ1-1 - TRBD1 TRBV6-1 CASSGTWTGDTEAFF TGTGCCAGCAGTGGCACTTGGACAGGGGACACTGAAGCTTTCTTT
TRBJ2-5 - TRBD1 TRBV30 CAWSRTGKVETQYF TGTGCCTGGAGTCGGACAGGGAAGGTAGAGACCCAGTACTTC
TRBJ2-2 - - TRBV6-1 CAAARGSNTGELFF TGTGCCGCGGCCCGGGGTTCGAACACCGGGGAGCTGTTTTTT
TRBJ2-3 - TRBD2 TRBV4-3 CASSRSVSGGGTDTQYF TGCGCCAGCAGCCGATCTGTTAGCGGGGGGGGCACAGATACGCAGTATTTT